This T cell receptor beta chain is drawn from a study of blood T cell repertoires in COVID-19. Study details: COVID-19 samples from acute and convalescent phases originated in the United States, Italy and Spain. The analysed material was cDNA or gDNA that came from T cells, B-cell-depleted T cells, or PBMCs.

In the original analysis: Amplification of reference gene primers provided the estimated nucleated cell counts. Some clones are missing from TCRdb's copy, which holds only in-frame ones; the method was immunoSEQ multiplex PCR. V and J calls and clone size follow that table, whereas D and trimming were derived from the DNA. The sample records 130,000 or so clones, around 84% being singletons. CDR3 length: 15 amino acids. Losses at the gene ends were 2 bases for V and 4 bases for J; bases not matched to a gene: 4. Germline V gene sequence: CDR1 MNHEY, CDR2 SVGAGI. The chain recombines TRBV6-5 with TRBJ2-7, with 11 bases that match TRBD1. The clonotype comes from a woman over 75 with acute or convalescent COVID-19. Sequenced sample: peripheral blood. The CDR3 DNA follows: TGTGCCAGCAGTTACCGCGGGACAGGGGGTTACGAGCAGTACTTC. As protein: CASSYRGTGGYEQYF.